Listed below are T cell receptor beta chains from one sample, sequenced in a study of follicular helper T cells after annual influenza vaccination. Method: immunoSEQ multiplex PCR; TCRdb's copy keeps in-frame clones and lacks some. Of about 2,300 clones in the sample, more than 70% were seen once. This specimen was CXCR5+ CD38+ circulating T follicular helper cells from blood, taken on the day of influenza vaccination. All receptors derive from an adult who received the influenza vaccine. CDR3s include the opening cysteine and the closing phenylalanine or tryptophan.

CDR3aa	v_gene	j_gene
CASSLAGGQGTGKLFF	TRBV7-2	TRBJ1-4
CATQPGSTNQPQHF	TRBV5-1	TRBJ1-5
CASTTKGLAGEKQYF	TRBV19	TRBJ2-7
CASSLAPGRVTGELFF	TRBV5-5	TRBJ2-2
CASSHSGTGDEKLFF	TRBV4-2	TRBJ1-4
CASSQGHYNEQFF	TRBV4-3	TRBJ2-1
CASSLGTGSSGNTIYF	TRBV11-3	TRBJ1-3
CARPQGHEQYF	TRBV2	TRBJ2-7
CASSLAFTGGQETQYF	TRBV7-2	TRBJ2-5
CASSKPGQGYGTQYF	TRBV6-6	TRBJ2-3
CASSYQYRSTNTEAFF	TRBV6-5	TRBJ1-1
CASSLAFSYEQYF	TRBV5-1	TRBJ2-7
CASSFIKGPEKAFF	TRBV28	TRBJ1-1
CASSPLDRNYEQYF	TRBV11-2	TRBJ2-7
CASSLVAGRGGELFF	TRBV5-4	TRBJ2-2
CASSLTSYEQYF	TRBV7-8	TRBJ2-7
CSANDYNEQFF	TRBV20-1	TRBJ2-1
CASSPRAGAGHEQYF	TRBV27	TRBJ2-7
CASIERAQGSGNTIYF	TRBV6-6	TRBJ1-3
CASSEEIAGGLNEQYF	TRBV6-1	TRBJ2-7
CASSQAGQPNQPQHF	TRBV5-5	TRBJ1-5
CTSSQAPRGIENTIYF	TRBV1	TRBJ1-3
CASSLASRGETQYF	TRBV11-2	TRBJ2-5
CASSLGQGTVQPQHF	TRBV6-6	TRBJ1-5
CASSLTGARGEKLFF	TRBV7-2	TRBJ1-4
CASTPLRMRGTEAFF	TRBV19	TRBJ1-1
CASSNRRGRVGYTF	TRBV6-9	TRBJ1-2
CSVARGQPYEQYF	TRBV29-1	TRBJ2-7
CASSDQGSGEQYF	TRBV6-1	TRBJ2-7
CAIRGTENSPLHF	TRBV10-3	TRBJ1-6
CASSPRDSSGANVLTF	TRBV7-2	TRBJ2-6
CASSQFSGGVNQPQHF	TRBV16	TRBJ1-5
CASSLGIGELFF	TRBV7-2	TRBJ2-2
CASRIGVQDTEAFF	TRBV6-1	TRBJ1-1
CASRVEGGRAGELFF	TRBV2	TRBJ2-2
CASSRGMNTEAFF	TRBV4-3	TRBJ1-1
CASTGQGGGNQPQHF	TRBV7-9	TRBJ1-5
CASSSQSSPLHF	TRBV5-4	TRBJ1-6
CASSPGIEAFF	TRBV18	TRBJ1-1
CASRGAGDTGELFF	TRBV19	TRBJ2-2
CASSAPGTQETQYF	TRBV19	TRBJ2-5
CASSSGSTDTQYF	TRBV7-2	TRBJ2-3
CASSLRQSNEKLFF	TRBV11-2	TRBJ1-4
CASGQKDEQFF	TRBV10-1	TRBJ2-1
CATKPPTGTGLHEQYF	TRBV10-3	TRBJ2-7
CASSLGARETQYF	TRBV28	TRBJ2-5
CASSRDSRWDADTQYF	TRBV5-4	TRBJ2-3
CASSAETRETQYF	TRBV6-1	TRBJ2-5
CASSRTGDYGYTF	TRBV7-2	TRBJ1-2
CASSLARQTTDTQYF	TRBV7-9	TRBJ2-3
CSVEGGAGGYGYTF	TRBV29-1	TRBJ1-2
CASSRTGSTEQYF	TRBV14	TRBJ2-7
CASSETGGVHNEQFF	TRBV4-1	TRBJ2-1
CASSNKQGSSNYGYTF	TRBV5-8	TRBJ1-2